This T cell receptor beta chain was sequenced for a study of blood T cell repertoires in COVID-19. On the study more broadly: Researchers got acute and convalescent COVID-19 samples from the United States, Italy and Spain. T cells, B-cell-depleted T cells, or PBMCs supplied cDNA or gDNA.

Trimming at V came to 0 bases and at J to 0 bases, leaving 8 bases not matched to a gene. CDR3 length: 18 amino acids. In germline, CDR1 is MGHRA, CDR2 YSYEKL. Per the original methods: Nucleated cell number was recorded as an estimate derived from reference gene primer amplification. Profiled with immunoSEQ multiplex PCR; TCRdb holds only in-frame clones, not every one. That table gives V, J and clone size, and the DNA gave D and trimming. The sample comprises 150,000 to 180,000 clones, about four fifths of which are singletons, and 25% to 30% rests with the top ten. This receptor was taken from a woman aged 55-75 years with acute or convalescent COVID-19. The chain combines TRBV4-1 with TRBJ1-5; 7 bases match TRBD1. The sample consisted of peripheral blood. The CDR3 spells CASSQDLRTGYSNQPQHF. The CDR3 coding sequence is TGCGCCAGCAGCCAAGATCTACGGACAGGCTATAGCAATCAGCCCCAGCATTTT.